A selection of T cell receptor beta chains follows, all from one sample in a study of blood T cell repertoires in COVID-19. Repertoires were generated with immunoSEQ multiplex PCR, while TCRdb's copy carries only in-frame clones and drops some. The sample includes roughly 120,000 clones, over 70% of them seen just once. Source material: peripheral blood. The source is a woman in her forties or fifties with acute or convalescent COVID-19. The conserved cysteine and the conserved F or W are not part of the CDR3 here. The D gene is left open where the match is weak.

TRBV6-5	TRBJ1-1	TRBD1	ASSNDRGLDEAF
TRBV24-1	TRBJ2-4	NA	ATSGGGTIKNIQY
TRBV7-3	TRBJ2-3	TRBD2	ASSYQGGGTQY
TRBV14	TRBJ2-7	NA	ASSQVEQGNSRSPYEQY
TRBV7-9	TRBJ1-4	NA	ASSLDSWKLF
TRBV2	TRBJ1-2	NA	ASSSQPQGWAEGYT
TRBV6-5	TRBJ1-5	TRBD1	ASRVGQGVAKPQH
TRBV7-9	TRBJ2-5	TRBD2	ASSLSGGGQETQY
TRBV9	TRBJ1-1	NA	ASSVYLNTEAF
TRBV7-3	TRBJ2-2	TRBD1	ASSPQGQGIGGELF
TRBV2	TRBJ2-2	TRBD2	ASSTLAGGRLNTGELF
TRBV12-3/TRBV12-4	TRBJ2-3	NA	ASRGIDTQY
TRBV18	TRBJ1-2	TRBD1	ASSSSGTGYGYT
TRBV5-4	TRBJ2-1	NA	ASSFQAGNEQF
TRBV2	TRBJ2-5	TRBD2	ASSARLASPETQY
TRBV5-1	TRBJ1-6	NA	ASTPSAGFENSPLH
TRBV15	TRBJ2-6	NA	ATSNPGTGSSGANVLT
TRBV3-1/TRBV3-2	TRBJ1-6	TRBD1	ASSHILGQGQDSPLH
TRBV28	TRBJ2-7	TRBD1	ASSLTRGPTYEQY
TRBV7-3	TRBJ2-1	TRBD1	ASSVNRDRANEQF
TRBV2	TRBJ1-1	NA	ASSALLSTEAF
TRBV6-5	TRBJ1-1	NA	ASSRLGTEAF
TRBV5-6	TRBJ2-3	NA	ASSHRQVRVDTQY
TRBV5-1	TRBJ1-1	TRBD1	ASSSLTGGRNTEAF
TRBV28	TRBJ1-2	NA	ASSLTAAGWGYT
TRBV2	TRBJ1-2	NA	ASSEEVVGGYGYT
TRBV19	TRBJ2-7	TRBD1	ASSDRDRASYEQY
TRBV10-3	TRBJ1-2	TRBD1	AISVQGKNGYT
TRBV19	TRBJ1-1	NA	ASSRTGNHLNTEAF
TRBV5-1	TRBJ2-3	TRBD2	ASSVSGTSGGTDTQY
TRBV5-4	TRBJ1-6	NA	ASSRGLGAASPLH
TRBV2	TRBJ2-7	NA	ASNAGGADYEQY
TRBV5-1	TRBJ1-4	TRBD1	ASSLGDRAGEKLF
TRBV5-5	TRBJ2-1	TRBD1	ASSFSQGVYYNEQF
TRBV30	TRBJ1-4	NA	AWSVRGKLF
TRBV7-2	TRBJ1-5	NA	ASSLTQGTNQPQH
TRBV2	TRBJ1-5	TRBD1	ASSEQTGDQPQH
TRBV18	TRBJ1-5	TRBD1	ASSRDRGNQPQH
TRBV18	TRBJ2-1	NA	ASSLGLPNDEQF
TRBV19	TRBJ2-3	NA	ASCVQATDTQY
TRBV4-2	TRBJ1-2	NA	ASSQDVQGLYGYT
TRBV27	TRBJ1-2	NA	ASSRTGNYGYT